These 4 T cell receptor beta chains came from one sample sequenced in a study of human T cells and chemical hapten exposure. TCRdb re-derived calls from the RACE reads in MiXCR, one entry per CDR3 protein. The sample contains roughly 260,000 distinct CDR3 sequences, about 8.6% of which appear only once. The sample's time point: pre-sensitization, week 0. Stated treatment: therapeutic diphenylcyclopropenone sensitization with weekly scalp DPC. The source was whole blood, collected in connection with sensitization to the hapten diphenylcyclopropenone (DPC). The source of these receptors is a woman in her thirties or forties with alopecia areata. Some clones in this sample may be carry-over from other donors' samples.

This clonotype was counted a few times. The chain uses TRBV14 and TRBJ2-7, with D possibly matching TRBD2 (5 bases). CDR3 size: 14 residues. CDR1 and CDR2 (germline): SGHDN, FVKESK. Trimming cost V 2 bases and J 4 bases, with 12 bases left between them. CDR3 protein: CASSQSPTGYEQYF. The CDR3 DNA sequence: TGTGCCAGCAGCCAATCTCCTACGGGGTACGAGCAGTACTTC.

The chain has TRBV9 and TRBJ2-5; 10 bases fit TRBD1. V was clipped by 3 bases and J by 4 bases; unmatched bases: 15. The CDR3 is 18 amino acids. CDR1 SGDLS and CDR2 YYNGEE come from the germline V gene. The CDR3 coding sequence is TGTGCCAGCAGCGCGGGGACAGGGGCCTACTTCCCAGGAGAGACCCAGTACTTC. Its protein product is CASSAGTGAYFPGETQYF. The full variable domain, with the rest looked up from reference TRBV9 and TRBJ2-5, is DSGVTQTPKHLITATGQRVTLRCSPRSGDLSVYWYQQSLDQGLQFLIQYYNGEERAKGNILERFSAQQFPDLHSELNLSSLELGDSALYFCASSAGTGAYFPGETQYFGPGTRLLVL.

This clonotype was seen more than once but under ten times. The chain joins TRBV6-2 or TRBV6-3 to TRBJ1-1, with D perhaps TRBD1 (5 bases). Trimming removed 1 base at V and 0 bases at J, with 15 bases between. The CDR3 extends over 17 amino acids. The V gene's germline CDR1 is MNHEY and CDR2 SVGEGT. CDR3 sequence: CASSYWKGVLMNTEAFF. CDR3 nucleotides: TGTGCCAGCAGTTACTGGAAAGGGGTCCTCATGAACACTGAAGCTTTCTTT.

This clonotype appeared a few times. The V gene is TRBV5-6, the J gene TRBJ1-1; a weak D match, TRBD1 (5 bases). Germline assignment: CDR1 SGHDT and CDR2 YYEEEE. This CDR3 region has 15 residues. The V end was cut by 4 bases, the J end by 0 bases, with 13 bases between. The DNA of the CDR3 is TGTGCCAGCAGCCCCGAGGGACTCATGAACACTGAAGCTTTCTTT. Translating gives CASSPEGLMNTEAFF.